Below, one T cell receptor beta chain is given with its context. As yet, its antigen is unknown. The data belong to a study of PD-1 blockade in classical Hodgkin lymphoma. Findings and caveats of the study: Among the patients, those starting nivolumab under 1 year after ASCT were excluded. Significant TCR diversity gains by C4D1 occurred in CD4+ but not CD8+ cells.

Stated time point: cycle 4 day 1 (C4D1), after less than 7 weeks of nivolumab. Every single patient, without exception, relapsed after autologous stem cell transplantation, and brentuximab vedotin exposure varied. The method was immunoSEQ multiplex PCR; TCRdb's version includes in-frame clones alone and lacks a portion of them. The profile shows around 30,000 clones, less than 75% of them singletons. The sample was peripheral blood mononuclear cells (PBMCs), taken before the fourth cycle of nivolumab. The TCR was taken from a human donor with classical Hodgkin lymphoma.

This chain's CDR3 is CASRRDSLSYEQYF. CDR3 sequence (DNA): TGTGCCAGCAGAAGGGACAGTCTCTCCTACGAGCAGTACTTC. The V call is TRBV27, the J call TRBJ2-7, with 7 bases fitting TRBD1. The CDR3 is made up of 14 amino acids. Germline V CDR1 and CDR2: MNHEY, SMNVEV (reference sequence). The V and J ends lost 6 bases and 0 bases, in that order; junction bases with no gene match: 5.